The present entry profiles one T cell receptor (beta chain) with its context. Its antigen is not identified. The source of the sample is a study of CD8+ T cells in alopecia areata. Study results and caveats: Shared TCR sequences were less clear between patients than in mice, possibly partly from HLA diversity. Scalp samples also contribute reads from the resident alphabeta T cells found in normal skin. Affected lesional scalp, above all in alopecia totalis/universalis, was more clonal than normal scalp.

RNA extraction and reverse transcription yielded cDNA as sequencing template. Assay used: immunoSEQ multiplex PCR; TCRdb lists only in-frame clones, some missing. Of some 150,000 clones detected, 62% appear once; the ten largest clones hold 36%. J gave up 4 bases and V 6 bases, and 1 base lay outside the gene matches. The CDR3 is 13 amino acids. Germline loops: CDR1 MDHEN, CDR2 SYDVKM. Specimen: CD8+ T cells sorted from blood. The receptor's source is a human donor in good health. V and J are TRBV28 and TRBJ2-2; TRBD1 matches at 8 bases. The CDR3 DNA reads as TGTGCCAGCAGACAGGGGGTCACCGGGGAGCTGTTTTTT. This sequence encodes CASRQGVTGELFF.